This entry is about one TCR beta chain. The antigen remains undetermined. CD8+ and CD4+ blood T cells underwent TCR beta sequencing. Healthy donors formed controls matched for age and sex. The V gene lost 1 base and the J gene lost 6 bases, with 8 bases spanning the gap. This CDR3 contains 13 residues. Germline V gene data show CDR1 as LNHDA and CDR2 as SQIVND (reference sequence). RNA, at about 0.45 to 1 ug, was reverse transcribed with random hexamers. Across 54 Vbeta and 13 Jbeta, immunoSEQ multiplex PCR amplified TCR beta CDR3. MiXCR, run by TCRdb on the immunoSEQ multiplex PCR reads, gives a single entry per CDR3 protein. The sample lists under 200,000 distinct CDR3 sequences; 85% to 95% were seen once. This specimen comes from a study of CD8 T cells in Susac syndrome. Study results and limitations: The relatively small number of individuals in the TCR sequencing and HLA analysis was acknowledged by the study.

The gene calls are TRBV19 and TRBJ2-3, with D hard to call. The sample was CD4+ T cells from PBMCs. This TCR derives from a human donor in good health. Here the CDR3 DNA reads TGTGCCAGTAGTATAGCCATTACCGATACGCAGTATTTT. This translates into CASSIAITDTQYF.